This T cell receptor beta chain is from a study of shared clonotypes between healthy human individuals. Study-wide context: Used for every donor were three CD4 naive, three CD4 memory, two CD8 naive and one CD8 memory plate. Study findings and constraints: Of the naive CD4 clonotypes, around 5% were shared across a handful of donors. Memory subsets generally showed lower estimated richness than naive subsets.

It was at deep level that the assay was run. TCRdb's table, derived via immunoSEQ multiplex PCR, lists solely in-frame clones and lacks some. The profile shows about 2,200,000 clones, approximately 94% of them singletons. On this clone: Its antigen is unknown.

There are 15 residues in the CDR3. Germline V gene data show CDR1 as MNHEY and CDR2 as SMNVEV (reference sequence). V was pared by 2 bases and J by 6 bases, with 14 bases between. Naive-designated CD8 cells lacked CD45RO, were positively enriched for CCR7, and omitted terminally differentiated effector memory CD45RA+ cells. Input material: naive CD8+ T cells from PBMCs. This sequence was found in a man aged 18 to 29 in good health. Some clones in this sample may be carry-over from other donors' samples. The chain employs TRBV27 and TRBJ2-4, with D maybe TRBD2 (6 bases). In DNA form, the CDR3 reads TGTGCCAGCAGTTTAATCGGGAGTGGAGGAAACATTCAGTACTTC. Residues: CASSLIGSGGNIQYF.